This is a list of T cell receptor beta chains from one sample in a study of T cell clonotyping in hematopoietic cell transplantation. Sequencing was performed with immunoSEQ multiplex PCR; in TCRdb, only in-frame clones are kept and a portion is missing. This table holds 17,000 or so clones, roughly 88% found once. Sequencing was performed on peripheral blood mononuclear cells. These receptors were collected from a man aged 45-60 years in good health. Some clones in this sample may be carry-over from other donors' samples. Each CDR3 is given with its conserved first and last residue. A D gene is named only where the DNA matches it firmly.

d_call,v_call,j_call,cdr3_nt,cdr3_aa
-,TRBV28,TRBJ2-5,TGTGCCAGCAGTTTATCCCCCGGTCTTGGTAGCCTCCAAGAGACCCAGTACTTC,CASSLSPGLGSLQETQYF
-,TRBV29-1,TRBJ2-5,TGCAGCGTTGCCATGGAGGAGACCCAGTACTTC,CSVAMEETQYF
-,TRBV28,TRBJ1-4,TGTGCCAGCAGTTTAGAGGGGATAGGGAAACTGTTTTTT,CASSLEGIGKLFF
-,TRBV30,TRBJ2-1,TGTGCCTGGCGGGACCTCAGGGATGAGCAGTTCTTC,CAWRDLRDEQFF
TRBD1,TRBV7-2,TRBJ1-2,TGTGCCAGCAGCCCAGCCACAGGGGATGGCTACACCTTC,CASSPATGDGYTF
-,TRBV13,TRBJ1-5,TGTGCCAGCAGCTTAGGAGGGATTAGCAATCAGCCCCAGCATTTT,CASSLGGISNQPQHF
-,TRBV25-1,TRBJ1-5,TGTGCCTCCGGGACCAATCAGCCCCAGCATTTT,CASGTNQPQHF
-,TRBV28,TRBJ2-1,TGTGCCAGCAGTGCCCCGGGACGGGGACAGTTCTTC,CASSAPGRGQFF
-,TRBV7-2,TRBJ2-3,TGTGCCAGCAGCTCCCTAGGCATTCGCACAGATACGCAGTATTTT,CASSSLGIRTDTQYF
-,TRBV6-5,TRBJ1-2,TGTGCCAGCAGTTACTCGAGGTTGGGAGGCTACACCTTC,CASSYSRLGGYTF